This T cell receptor (beta chain) was identified in a study of cytomegalovirus exposure and HLA in healthy donors. This CDR3 is built from 12 residues. Germline assignment: CDR1 SGHNT and CDR2 YENEEA. Primers: 60 Vbeta forward and 13 Jbeta reverse. Some clones are missing from TCRdb's copy, which holds only in-frame ones; the method was immunoSEQ multiplex PCR. In the table there are 90,000 to 120,000 clones, approximately 82% of which are singletons. The source material was PBMCs. The genes are TRBV11-3 and TRBJ1-2, with D maybe TRBD1 (6 bases). This clonotype was sampled from a woman aged 18-29 years in good health and CMV-seronegative. CDR3 sequence (DNA): TGTGCTGCGGTTGGGGGCAACTATGGCTACACCTTC. This encodes CAAVGGNYGYTF.